This T cell receptor beta chain was recorded in a study of T cell repertoires in cytomegalovirus infection. The wider study: Shared public TCR beta signatures pointed to both CMV infection and a matching HLA type.

One entry per CDR3 protein, called by TCRdb with MiXCR from the reads. The table has fewer than 400,000 distinct CDR3 sequences, less than 20% seen once. Per the germline V gene, CDR1 is LNHDA and CDR2 is SQIVND (reference sequence). Trimming removed 6 bases at V and 6 bases at J, with 12 bases between. The CDR3 length is 13 residues. What was sequenced was PBMCs. This sequence was found in a human donor in good health (CMV status not recorded). Some clones in this sample may be carry-over from other donors' samples. This chain connects TRBV19 to TRBJ1-5; a weak D match, TRBD1 (6 bases). CDR3: CASRRGGGQPQHF. As DNA, the CDR3 is TGTGCCAGTAGGCGAGGGGGGGGTCAGCCCCAGCATTTT.